These 9 T cell receptor beta chains were all obtained from the same sample, sequenced in a study of vaccination and CD4 T cells after COVID-19. An Oncomine TCR Beta short-read assay was used to sequence the DNA from cultured CD4+ T cells. It was from cultured CD4+ T cells that genomic DNA was extracted. In TCRdb, the PCR reads were re-called with MiXCR into one record per CDR3 protein. The sample holds about 10,000 distinct CDR3 sequences, approximately 29% seen once. Their antigen targets remain unknown. Noted treatment: roughly ten-day PBMC culture with coronavirus spike peptide pools or control peptides (ViraFEST assay). Before the COVID-19 pandemic (2011-2018), CD4+ T cells were obtained from the unexposed donor. The sequenced material came from CD4+ T cells from blood, cultured in vitro. The source is a human donor in good health.

The chain joins TRBV7-9 to TRBJ1-1; 8 nucleotides agree with TRBD1. V lost 1 base, J lost 4 bases, and 2 bases stayed unmatched. Germline V gene data show CDR1 as SEHNR and CDR2 as FQNEAQ (reference sequence). The CDR3 has 14 residues. This CDR3 reads CASSLGQGSTEAFF. CDR3 nucleotide sequence: TGTGCCAGCAGCTTAGGACAGGGGAGCACTGAAGCTTTCTTT.

The V call is TRBV19, the J call TRBJ1-1, with D maybe TRBD1 (5 bases). The V end was cut by 4 bases, the J end by 6 bases, with 15 bases between. The CDR3 contains 14 residues. In germline, CDR1 is LNHDA, CDR2 SQIVND (reference sequence). CDR3 sequence reads: CASSNWVGDSEAFF. The CDR3 DNA reads as TGTGCCAGTAGTAACTGGGTAGGGGACTCTGAAGCTTTCTTT.

This clonotype appeared a few times. This chain uses TRBV24-1 with TRBJ1-5; D unclear. The CDR3 has 14 residues. V lost 3 bases, J lost 4 bases, and 9 bases lay in between. The germline V gene encodes CDR1 KGHDR and CDR2 SFDVKD. CDR3 in amino acids: CATSDGRSNQPQHF. The CDR3 DNA is TGTGCCACCAGTGATGGGAGGAGTAATCAGCCCCAGCATTTT.

This clonotype was found a few times. The chain uses TRBV10-3 and TRBJ2-3; 7 positions match TRBD2. Germline CDR1 ENHRY, CDR2 SYGVKD. The CDR3 has 16 residues. J gave up 1 base and V 2 bases, and 6 bases lay outside the gene matches. The DNA for the CDR3 is TGTGCCATCAGTGAGCAGTCTAGCGGAGGCACAGATACGCAGTATTTT. This gives the protein CAISEQSSGGTDTQYF.

The sample holds a few counts of this clonotype. The gene calls are TRBV6-2 or TRBV6-3 and TRBJ1-5; TRBD1 matches at 9 bases. There are 15 residues in the CDR3. V was pared by 6 bases and J by 7 bases, with 10 bases of the junction left unmatched. CDR1 MNHEY and CDR2 SVGEGT come from the germline V gene. The CDR3 protein is CASSTGTGPHQPQHF. The CDR3 DNA reads as TGTGCCAGCAGCACCGGGACAGGGCCTCACCAGCCCCAGCATTTT.

This clonotype was picked up a small number of times. The V gene is TRBV28, the J gene TRBJ2-7, with 10 bases fitting TRBD1. The CDR3 is 18 residues long. Germline V lookup: CDR1 MDHEN, CDR2 SYDVKM. The J segment lost 7 bases and the V segment lost 8 bases, leaving 23 bases of the junction unmatched. For the CDR3, the DNA is TGTGCCAGCCCCCCGCTGCCGGGACAGGGGATCCCTTCGGGGGAGCAGTACTTC. As protein: CASPPLPGQGIPSGEQYF.

This clonotype has just a few counts. The chain uses TRBV19 and TRBJ1-5; D unresolved. Germline loops: CDR1 LNHDA, CDR2 SQIVND (reference sequence). V was cut by 3 bases and J by 1 base, with 10 bases left in between. The CDR3 contains 15 residues. The CDR3 region is CASSMPVSSNQPQHF. Written as DNA, the CDR3 is TGTGCCAGTAGTATGCCGGTCTCAAGCAATCAGCCCCAGCATTTT.

To note about this clonotype: A much larger clone differs from this one at a single base, so this may be a read error. Because it lacks the conserved phenylalanine or tryptophan at the end, this CDR3 is likely a read error. The V gene is TRBV7-9, the J gene TRBJ1-6; D ambiguous. Trimming cost V 5 bases and J 6 bases, with 14 bases left between them. The CDR3 has 15 residues. The germline CDR1 and CDR2 sequences are SEHNR and FQNEAQ (reference sequence). CDR3 nucleotides: TGTGCCAGCAGCCCTCGATCAACGACTAATTCACCCCTCCACTCT. Protein: CASSPRSTTNSPLHS.

This rearrangement joins TRBV27 to TRBJ1-5, with TRBD1 as a possible D gene (5 bases). The germline CDR1 and CDR2 sequences are MNHEY and SMNVEV (reference sequence). The CDR3 is 14 residues long. Trimming left V 2 bases short and J 2 bases short, with 7 bases between. DNA of the CDR3: TGTGCCAGCAGTTTAGGGGGGGGCAATCAGCCCCAGCATTTT. The encoded protein is CASSLGGGNQPQHF.